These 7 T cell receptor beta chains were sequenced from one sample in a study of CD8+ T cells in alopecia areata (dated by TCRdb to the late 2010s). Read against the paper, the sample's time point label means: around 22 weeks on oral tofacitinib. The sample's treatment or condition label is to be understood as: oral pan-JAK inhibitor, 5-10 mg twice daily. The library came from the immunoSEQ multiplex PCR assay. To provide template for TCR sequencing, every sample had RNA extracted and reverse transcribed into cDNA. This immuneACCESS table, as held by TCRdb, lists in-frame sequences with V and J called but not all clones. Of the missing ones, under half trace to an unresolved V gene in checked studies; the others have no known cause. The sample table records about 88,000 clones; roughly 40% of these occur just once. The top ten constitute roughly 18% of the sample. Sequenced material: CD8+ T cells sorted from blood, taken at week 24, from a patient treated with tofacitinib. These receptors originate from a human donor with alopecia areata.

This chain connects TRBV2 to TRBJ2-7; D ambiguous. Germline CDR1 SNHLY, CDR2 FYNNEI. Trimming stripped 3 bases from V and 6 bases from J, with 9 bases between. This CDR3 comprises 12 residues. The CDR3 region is CASSERTFEQYF. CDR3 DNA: TGTGCCAGCAGTGAGAGGACGTTCGAGCAGTACTTC.

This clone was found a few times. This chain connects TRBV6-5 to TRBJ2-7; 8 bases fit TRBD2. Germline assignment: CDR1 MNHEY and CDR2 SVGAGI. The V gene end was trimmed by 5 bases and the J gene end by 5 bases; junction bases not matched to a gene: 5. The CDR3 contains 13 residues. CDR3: CASSQAGVNEQYF. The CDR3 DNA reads TGTGCCAGCAGTCAAGCGGGAGTAAACGAGCAGTACTTC.

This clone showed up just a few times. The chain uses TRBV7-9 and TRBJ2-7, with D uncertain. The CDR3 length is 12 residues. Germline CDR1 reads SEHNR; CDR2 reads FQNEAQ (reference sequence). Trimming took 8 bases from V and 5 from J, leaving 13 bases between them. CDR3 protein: CASQKAPDEQYF. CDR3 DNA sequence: TGTGCCAGCCAAAAAGCTCCCGACGAGCAGTACTTC.

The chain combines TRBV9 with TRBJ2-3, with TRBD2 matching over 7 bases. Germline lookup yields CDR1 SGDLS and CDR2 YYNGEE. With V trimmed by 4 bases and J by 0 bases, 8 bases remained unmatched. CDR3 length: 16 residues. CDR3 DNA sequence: TGTGCCAGCAGCTCAACTAGCGCTTCTAGCACAGATACGCAGTATTTT. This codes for CASSSTSASSTDTQYF.

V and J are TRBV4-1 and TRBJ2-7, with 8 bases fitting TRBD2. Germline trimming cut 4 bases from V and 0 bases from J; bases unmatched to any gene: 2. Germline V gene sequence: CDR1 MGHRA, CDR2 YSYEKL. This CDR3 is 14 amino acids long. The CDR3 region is CASSRLAGSYEQYF. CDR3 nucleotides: TGCGCCAGCAGCCGCCTAGCGGGCTCCTACGAGCAGTACTTC.

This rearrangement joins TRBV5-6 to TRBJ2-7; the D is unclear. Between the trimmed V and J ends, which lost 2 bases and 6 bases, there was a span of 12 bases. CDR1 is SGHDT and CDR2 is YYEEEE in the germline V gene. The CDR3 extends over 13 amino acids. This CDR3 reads CASSLTPPFEQYF. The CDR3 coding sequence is TGTGCCAGCAGCTTAACCCCTCCGTTCGAGCAGTACTTC.

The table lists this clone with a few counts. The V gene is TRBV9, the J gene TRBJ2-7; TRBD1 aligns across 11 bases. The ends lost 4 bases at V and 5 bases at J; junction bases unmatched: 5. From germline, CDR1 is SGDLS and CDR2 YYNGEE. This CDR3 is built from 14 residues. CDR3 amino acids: CASSPGTGGDEQYF. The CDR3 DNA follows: TGTGCCAGCAGCCCGGGGACAGGGGGAGACGAGCAGTACTTC.